These 11 T cell receptor beta chains were all obtained from the same sample, sequenced in a study of T cell responses to AZD1222 COVID-19 vaccine. Data came from immunoSEQ multiplex PCR; TCRdb stores just in-frame clones and leaves some out. This table holds some 150,000 clones, about 93% found once. Sequenced material: peripheral blood, taken on day 0 of AZD1222 vaccination. These receptors all come from an adult in good health.

The chain carries TRBV9 and TRBJ2-1, with D tentatively TRBD1 or TRBD2 (5 bases each). The germline V gene encodes CDR1 SGDLS and CDR2 YYNGEE. Trimming cost V 0 bases and J 8 bases, with 15 bases left between them. This CDR3 is built from 15 residues. The CDR3 reads CASSVGPWGNHEQFF. The CDR3 coding sequence is TGTGCCAGCAGCGTAGGACCTTGGGGGAACCATGAGCAGTTCTTC.

This chain uses TRBV4-1 with TRBJ2-1, with TRBD1 identical over 10 bases. Per the germline V gene, CDR1 is MGHRA and CDR2 is YSYEKL. Losses at the gene ends were 4 bases for V and 6 bases for J; bases not matched to a gene: 6. The CDR3 spans 15 residues. Here the CDR3 reads CASSPRTGGSNEQFF. DNA for the CDR3: TGCGCCAGCAGCCCTAGGACAGGGGGGAGCAATGAGCAGTTCTTC.

This clone was picked up one time. This chain links TRBV5-6 with TRBJ1-3; the D is unclear. This CDR3 is 15 amino acids long. Germline CDR1 SGHDT, CDR2 YYEEEE. V was clipped by 4 bases and J by 0 bases, with 11 bases between them. The CDR3 DNA is TGTGCCAGCAGCCAGGACTTCTACTCTGGAAACACCATATATTTT. It yields the protein CASSQDFYSGNTIYF.

CDR3 in DNA: TGTGCCAGCAGTTACCTGGACACGAACACTGAAGCTTTCTTT. This sequence encodes CASSYLDTNTEAFF. The V and J genes are TRBV6-5 and TRBJ1-1; D is possibly TRBD1 (5 bases). The V end was cut by 2 bases, the J end by 1 base, with 8 bases between. The CDR3 totals 14 residues. From germline, CDR1 is MNHEY and CDR2 SVGAGI.

The chain is built from TRBV5-4 and TRBJ2-1; 15 nucleotides align to TRBD2. The CDR3 consists of 17 residues. The germline CDR1 and CDR2 sequences are SGHNT and YYREEE (reference sequence). Losses at the gene ends were 4 bases for V and 7 bases for J; bases not matched to a gene: 9. The CDR3 reads CASSMGLAGGTSNEQFF. The CDR3 DNA reads as TGTGCCAGCAGCATGGGACTAGCGGGGGGCACCAGTAATGAGCAGTTCTTC.

The V and J genes are TRBV3-1 (or the pseudogene TRBV3-2) and TRBJ2-2, with D possibly being TRBD1 (6 bases). V was shortened by 2 bases and J by 4 bases, with 17 bases between the two germline ends. The CDR3 runs 17 residues. Germline V gene data show CDR1 as LGHDT and CDR2 as YNNKEL (reference sequence). The CDR3 DNA is TGTGCCAGCAGCCAATTTTCTTTGGGGGCATCCACCGGGGAGCTGTTTTTT. Protein sequence: CASSQFSLGASTGELFF.

The chain links TRBV19 to TRBJ2-3; 8 bases map to TRBD1. Germline loops: CDR1 LNHDA, CDR2 SQIVND (reference sequence). CDR3 length: 16 residues. V lost 5 bases, J lost 0 bases, and 7 bases stayed unmatched. DNA of the CDR3: TGTGCCAGTAGTGCGGACAGGGTTTGGAGCACAGATACGCAGTATTTT. Translation: CASSADRVWSTDTQYF.

The genes are TRBV7-9 and TRBJ2-3; D is unresolved. This CDR3 region has 13 residues. The V end was cut by 3 bases, the J end by 3 bases, with 7 bases between. CDR1 and CDR2 (germline): SEHNR, FQNEAQ (reference sequence). CDR3 sequence (DNA): TGTGCCAGCAGCTTGTTGTCAACAGATACGCAGTATTTT. Its protein is CASSLLSTDTQYF.

The chain carries TRBV15 and TRBJ2-5; D remains ambiguous. Germline CDR1 reads LNHNV; CDR2 reads YYDKDF (reference sequence). With 0 bases removed from V and 7 bases from J, the gap between germline ends came to 12 bases. The CDR3 is made up of 14 amino acids. CDR3 in amino acids: CATSRDEPGRTQYF. The CDR3 nucleotides are TGTGCCACCAGCAGAGATGAACCCGGTCGGACCCAGTACTTC.

V usage is TRBV28 and J usage is TRBJ1-2; no clear D. Germline-derived CDR1 and CDR2 are MDHEN and SYDVKM. This CDR3 contains 14 residues. With 2 bases removed from V and 3 bases from J, the gap between germline ends came to 10 bases. CDR3 in DNA: TGTGCCAGCAGTTTAGGCCGCTCGGACTATGGCTACACCTTC. It codes for CASSLGRSDYGYTF.

The J gene is TRBJ1-2, the V gene TRBV10-3, with 10 positions matching TRBD1. The CDR3 length is 13 residues. The germline gives CDR1 ENHRY, CDR2 SYGVKD. The V gene end was trimmed by 8 bases and the J gene end by 5 bases; junction bases not matched to a gene: 5. DNA for the CDR3: TGTGCCATCCGAGGGACAGGGGTTTATGGCTACACCTTC. Amino acid sequence: CAIRGTGVYGYTF.